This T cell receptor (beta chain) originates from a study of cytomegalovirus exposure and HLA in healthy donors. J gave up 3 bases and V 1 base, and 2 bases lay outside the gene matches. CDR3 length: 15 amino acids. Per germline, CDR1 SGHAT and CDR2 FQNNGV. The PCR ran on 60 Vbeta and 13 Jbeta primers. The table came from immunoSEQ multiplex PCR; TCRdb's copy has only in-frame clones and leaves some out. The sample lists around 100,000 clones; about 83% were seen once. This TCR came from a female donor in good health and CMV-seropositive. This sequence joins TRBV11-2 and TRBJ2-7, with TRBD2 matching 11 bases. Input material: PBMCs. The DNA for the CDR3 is TGTGCCAGCAGCTTAGGTGGGACTAGCGGCTACGAGCAGTACTTC. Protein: CASSLGGTSGYEQYF. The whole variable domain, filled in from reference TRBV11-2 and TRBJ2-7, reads EAGVAQSPRYKIIEKRQSVAFWCNPISGHATLYWYQQILGQGPKLLIQFQNNGVVDDSQLPKDRFSAERLKGVDSTLKIQPAKLEDSAVYLCASSLGGTSGYEQYFGPGTRLTVT.